One TCR beta chain is described in this entry. Per the original data handling: Amplification with reference gene primers provided the estimates of nucleated cell counts. Using immunoSEQ multiplex PCR, the repertoire was profiled, and TCRdb retains in-frame clones only, with some absent. V, J and clone size reflect that table, while D and trimming were determined from the DNA. The sample carries some 290,000 clones, around nine tenths recorded once. The sample belongs to a study of blood T cell repertoires in COVID-19. Study details: There were acute and convalescent COVID-19 samples, and they came from the United States, Italy and Spain.

Participants were aged about 18 to 95 years, lived in 24 US areas, and enrolled virtually. From germline, CDR1 is ENHRY and CDR2 SYGVKD. V was cut by 0 bases and J by 0 bases, with 17 bases left in between. The CDR3 extends over 18 amino acids. The sequenced sample consisted of PBMCs or T cells enriched from blood (not recorded which). The receptor was derived from a woman in her twenties or thirties who had been exposed to COVID-19. This sequence joins TRBV10-3 and TRBJ1-1, with D possibly being TRBD1 (5 bases). The DNA for the CDR3 is TGTGCCATCAGTGAGTCGGGGGGAGGCCGGGGTTTGAACACTGAAGCTTTCTTT. Its translation: CAISESGGGRGLNTEAFF.